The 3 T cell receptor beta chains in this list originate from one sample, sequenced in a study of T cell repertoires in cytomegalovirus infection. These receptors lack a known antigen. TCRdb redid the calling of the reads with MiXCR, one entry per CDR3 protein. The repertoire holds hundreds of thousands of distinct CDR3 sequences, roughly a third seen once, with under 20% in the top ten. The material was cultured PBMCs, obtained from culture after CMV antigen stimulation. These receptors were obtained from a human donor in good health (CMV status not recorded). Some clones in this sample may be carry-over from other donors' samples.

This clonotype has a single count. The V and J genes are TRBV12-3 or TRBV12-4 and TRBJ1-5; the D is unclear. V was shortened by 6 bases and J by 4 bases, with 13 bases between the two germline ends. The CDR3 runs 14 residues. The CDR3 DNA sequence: TGTGCCAGCAGAATCGACGGGTTTAATCAGCCCCAGCATTTT. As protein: CASRIDGFNQPQHF.

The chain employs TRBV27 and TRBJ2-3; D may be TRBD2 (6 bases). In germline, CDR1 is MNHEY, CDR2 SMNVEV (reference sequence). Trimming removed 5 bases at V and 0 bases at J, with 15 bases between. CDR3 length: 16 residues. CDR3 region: CASSRLREFSTDTQYF. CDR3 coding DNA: TGTGCCAGCAGTCGACTACGGGAGTTTAGCACAGATACGCAGTATTTT.

In DNA form, the CDR3 reads TGTGCCAGCAGTCAAAAGTCCGGGACTAGTGGCACCGGGGAGCTGTTTTTT. The encoded protein is CASSQKSGTSGTGELFF. The chain employs TRBV6-4 and TRBJ2-2; TRBD2 agrees at 8 bases. The V and J ends lost 5 bases and 4 bases, in that order; junction bases with no gene match: 12. Germline assignment: CDR1 MRHNA and CDR2 SNTAGT. This CDR3 comprises 17 residues.